One T cell receptor beta chain is described in this entry. This record belongs to a study of blood T cell repertoires in COVID-19. Overall study: From the United States, Italy and Spain came samples of acute and convalescent COVID-19.

In the source study's methods: Estimation of nucleated cell counts relied on the amplification of reference gene primers. Assay: immunoSEQ multiplex PCR; the TCRdb copy retains only in-frame clones and omits some. The D gene and trimming were derived from the DNA, and the V and J assignments and clone size from that table. The sample lists 150,000 to 200,000 clones, roughly 79% occurring once. V gave up 4 bases and J gave up 3 bases, with 9 bases separating them. Germline CDR1 LNHDA, CDR2 SQIVND (reference sequence). This CDR3 spans 13 amino acids. This clonotype was obtained from a woman aged 65 to 85 with acute or convalescent COVID-19. The rearrangement links TRBV19 to TRBJ1-1; TRBD1 is a possible D gene (6 bases). Sequenced input: peripheral blood. CDR3 in amino acids: CASSRQVYTEAFF. The CDR3 nucleotides read TGTGCCAGTAGTAGACAGGTCTACACTGAAGCTTTCTTT.